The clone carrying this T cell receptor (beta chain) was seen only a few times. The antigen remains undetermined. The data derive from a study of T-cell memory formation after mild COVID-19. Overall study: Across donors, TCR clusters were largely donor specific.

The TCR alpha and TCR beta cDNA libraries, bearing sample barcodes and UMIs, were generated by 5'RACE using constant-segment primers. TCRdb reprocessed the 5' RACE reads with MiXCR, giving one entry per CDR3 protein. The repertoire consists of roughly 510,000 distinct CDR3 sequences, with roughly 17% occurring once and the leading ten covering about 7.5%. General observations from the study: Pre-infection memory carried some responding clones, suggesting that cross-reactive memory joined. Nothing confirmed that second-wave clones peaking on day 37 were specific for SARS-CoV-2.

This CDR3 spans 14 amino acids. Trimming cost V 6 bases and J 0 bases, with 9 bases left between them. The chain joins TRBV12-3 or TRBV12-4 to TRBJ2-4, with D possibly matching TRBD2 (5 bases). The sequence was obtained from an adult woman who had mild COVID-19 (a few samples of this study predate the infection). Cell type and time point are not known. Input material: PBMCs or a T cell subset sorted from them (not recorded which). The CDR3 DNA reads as TGTGCCAGCAGGATGAGCGGAGCCAAAAACATTCAGTACTTC. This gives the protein CASRMSGAKNIQYF.